What follows are 10 T cell receptor beta chains derived from one specimen sequenced in a study of blood T cells in healthy people across ages. Next came a second PCR, run for about 7 to 12 cycles, which used a sample-barcoded 5' primer along with a J-beta primer mix. MiXCR, applied by TCRdb to the 5' RACE reads, yields one record per CDR3 protein. Among some 800,000 distinct CDR3 sequences listed, around 25% were seen once. The same data also went into a second study, on T cells of mothers and their children.

Sequencing was carried out using blood. The receptors come from a boy between 5 and 17 years old in good health.

This clonotype was picked up a small number of times. The J gene is TRBJ1-2, the V gene TRBV28; D perhaps matches TRBD1 (6 bases). V lost 1 base and J lost 7, with 16 bases in between. This CDR3 region has 15 residues. Germline values: CDR1 MDHEN, CDR2 SYDVKM. CDR3 in DNA: TGTGCCAGCAGTTTATTCAGGGGAGAAAGGGTTGGCTACACCTTC. This gives the protein CASSLFRGERVGYTF.

There are a few counts of this clonotype. This chain links TRBV7-2 with TRBJ2-1; tentative D call: TRBD1 (6 bases). The assigned J gene may be wrong: the sequence end matches TRBJ2-7 better. The germline gives CDR1 SGHTA, CDR2 FQGNSA. This CDR3 region has 14 residues. Here the CDR3 reads CASSPRGQRNEQYF. The DNA for the CDR3 is TGTGCCAGCAGCCCCCGGGGACAACGGAACGAGCAGTACTTC.

The chain employs TRBV3-1 and TRBJ1-5; D is undetermined. Trimming took 0 bases from V and 7 from J, leaving 10 bases between them. This CDR3 is 14 amino acids long. The germline CDR1 and CDR2 sequences are LGHDT and YNNKEL (reference sequence). The CDR3 region is CASSQERGLQPQHF. The DNA for the CDR3 is TGTGCCAGCAGCCAAGAGAGAGGACTCCAGCCCCAGCATTTT.

The chain links TRBV20-1 to TRBJ1-1; the D is unclear. This CDR3 has 8 residues. Germline lookup yields CDR1 DFQATT and CDR2 SNEGSKA (reference sequence). DNA for the CDR3: TGCCAATTCACTGAAGCTTTCTTT. It encodes CQFTEAFF.

This chain links TRBV4-1 with TRBJ2-5; D is unclear. The J call is uncertain, as TRBJ2-7 better fits the DNA end. The CDR3 is made up of 14 amino acids. Germline V CDR1 and CDR2: MGHRA, YSYEKL. CDR3 residues: CASSPLPASYEQYF. The CDR3 DNA reads TGCGCCAGCAGCCCGCTGCCTGCTTCCTACGAGCAGTACTTC.

The chain employs TRBV4-2 and TRBJ2-1; tentatively, D is TRBD1 or TRBD2 (5 bases each). CDR3 size: 16 residues. In germline, CDR1 is LGHNA, CDR2 YNFKEQ. V was cut by 4 bases and J by 7 bases, with 20 bases left in between. CDR3 protein: CASSPSLSGPNNEQFF. The CDR3 bases are TGTGCCAGCAGCCCCTCCCTCTCGGGACCAAATAATGAGCAGTTCTTC.

This clonotype was counted between two and nine times. CDR3: CASSQDVSQETQYF. The CDR3 DNA is TGCGCCAGCAGCCAAGACGTCAGTCAAGAGACCCAGTACTTC. V and J are TRBV4-1 and TRBJ2-5; D not certain. Trimming removed 0 bases at V and 2 bases at J, with 7 bases between. Per the germline V gene, CDR1 is MGHRA and CDR2 is YSYEKL. The CDR3 extends over 14 amino acids.

J is TRBJ1-1 and V is TRBV7-9; 9 bases agree with TRBD1. J lost 5 bases, V lost 3 bases, and 10 bases had no gene match. This CDR3 is built from 16 residues. Germline CDR1 is SEHNR and CDR2 is FQNEAQ (reference sequence). Here the CDR3 reads CASSLIFDRGLTEAFF. Here the CDR3 DNA reads TGTGCCAGCAGCTTGATTTTCGACAGGGGGTTGACTGAAGCTTTCTTT.

This chain links TRBV18 with TRBJ2-1; D remains ambiguous. The CDR3 sequence is 15 residues long. With 0 bases removed from V and 4 bases from J, the gap between germline ends came to 10 bases. The V gene's germline CDR1 is KGHSH and CDR2 LQKENI. CDR3 DNA: TGTGCCAGCTCACCACCGGTTAGTCCTTACAATGAGCAGTTCTTC. Amino acid sequence: CASSPPVSPYNEQFF.

This clonotype was detected a few times. This chain connects TRBV12-3 or TRBV12-4 to TRBJ2-4; weak D call: TRBD1 (5 bases). V gave up 2 bases and J gave up 8 bases, with 13 bases separating them. The CDR3 totals 14 residues. This CDR3 reads CASSLIQGNHIQYF. CDR3 sequence (DNA): TGTGCCAGCAGTTTAATCCAGGGAAACCACATTCAGTACTTC.